Below are 24 T cell receptor beta chains sequenced from a single sample in a study of shared clonotypes between healthy human individuals. Produced via immunoSEQ multiplex PCR; TCRdb's table is partial and in-frame only. The table includes roughly 2 million clones, approximately 95% detected once. Sequenced material: naive CD4+ T cells sorted from blood. The sample's subset: CD45RA+ positively selected. All receptors derive from a man aged 18-30 years in good health.

The J gene is TRBJ2-3, the V gene TRBV19; weak D call: TRBD2 (5 bases). V lost 5 bases and J 0 bases, leaving 12 bases between the germline ends. Germline loops: CDR1 LNHDA, CDR2 SQIVND (reference sequence). The CDR3 has 15 amino acids. The CDR3 region is CASSPTAVSTDTQYF. Here the CDR3 DNA reads TGTGCCAGTAGTCCCACAGCGGTTAGCACAGATACGCAGTATTTT.

CDR3 region: CASSPRTGDRSLFF. DNA for the CDR3: TGTGCCAGCAGCCCCCGGACAGGGGATAGATCTCTGTTTTTT. V is TRBV7-9 and J is TRBJ2-2, with 9 bases that match TRBD1. CDR1 and CDR2 (germline): SEHNR, FQNEAQ (reference sequence). There are 14 residues in the CDR3. V shed 5 bases and J 14 bases; nucleotides not matched to a gene: 12.

The J gene is TRBJ1-3, the V gene TRBV5-4; D is ambiguous. The CDR3 is made up of 15 amino acids. CDR1 and CDR2 (germline): SGHNT, YYREEE (reference sequence). Trimming removed 1 base from V and 2 bases from J, with 10 bases in between. The CDR3 DNA follows: TGTGCCAGCAGCTTGTCGGGAACCCCTGGAAACACCATATATTTT. Its translation: CASSLSGTPGNTIYF.

The chain uses TRBV4-3 and TRBJ2-1; D is possibly TRBD1 or TRBD2 (5 bases each). This CDR3 has 17 amino acids. CDR1 is LGHNA and CDR2 is YSLEER in the germline V gene. With 3 bases removed from V and 7 bases from J, the gap between germline ends came to 22 bases. The DNA for the CDR3 is TGCGCCAGCAGCCACGCCTTGGGGCTAGCTAAGGAAAATGAGCAGTTCTTC. Its protein product is CASSHALGLAKENEQFF.

The chain has TRBV4-3 and TRBJ2-5; 10 nucleotides agree with TRBD2. CDR1 LGHNA and CDR2 YSLEER come from the germline V gene. The V and J ends lost 1 base and 5 bases, in that order; junction bases with no gene match: 1. The CDR3 is 14 amino acids. The CDR3 reads CASSQGGLAETQYF. In nucleotides, the CDR3 is TGCGCCAGCAGCCAAGGGGGACTAGCGGAGACCCAGTACTTC.

With regard to this clone: Other DNA sequences in this specimen translate into the identical CDR3. This rearrangement joins TRBV18 to TRBJ1-2, with D unclear. V lost 6 bases and J lost 0, with 11 bases in between. The CDR3 is made up of 14 amino acids. From germline, CDR1 is KGHSH and CDR2 LQKENI. The CDR3 reads CASSPMDSNYGYTF. CDR3 in DNA: TGTGCCAGCTCTCCAATGGATTCTAACTATGGCTACACCTTC.

CDR3 DNA sequence: TGTGCCAGTAGTAGCTCAGTCGGGGTGGGTTTGTACACTGAAGCTTTCTTT. Residues: CASSSSVGVGLYTEAFF. V gene TRBV19 combines with J gene TRBJ1-1; D gene unclear. Germline loops: CDR1 LNHDA, CDR2 SQIVND (reference sequence). The CDR3 sequence is 17 residues long. V was clipped by 4 bases and J by 3 bases, with 21 bases between them. The variable domain in full, with the rest retrieved from reference TRBV19 and TRBJ1-1, is DGGITQSPKYLFRKEGQNVTLSCEQNLNHDAMYWYRQDPGQGLRLIYYSQIVNDFQKGDIAEGYSVSREKKESFPLTVTSAQKNPTAFYLCASSSSVGVGLYTEAFFGQGTRLTVV.

The chain employs TRBV29-1 and TRBJ2-3, with D uncertain. Germline values: CDR1 SQVTM, CDR2 ANQGSEA. V was trimmed by 8 bases and J by 2 bases, leaving 14 bases between them. The CDR3 extends over 13 amino acids. The CDR3 region has the DNA TGCAGCTCACGAAATGGGCTCACAGATACGCAGTATTTT. This sequence encodes CSSRNGLTDTQYF.

J is TRBJ2-2 and V is TRBV30; the match to TRBD1 covers 9 bases. This CDR3 has 16 amino acids. The J segment lost 3 bases and the V segment lost 2 bases, leaving 7 bases of the junction unmatched. Per the germline V gene, CDR1 is GTSNPN and CDR2 is SVGIG (reference sequence). The CDR3 DNA reads TGTGCCTGGAGTCGAAACAGGGGGCAGGACACCGGGGAGCTGTTTTTT. This translates into CAWSRNRGQDTGELFF.

The chain has TRBV4-3 and TRBJ2-7, with D perhaps TRBD1 (6 bases). The germline gives CDR1 LGHNA, CDR2 YSLEER. The CDR3 is 15 amino acids. The V and J ends lost 1 base and 2 bases respectively, with 12 bases between them. DNA of the CDR3: TGCGCCAGCAGCCAAGTGGGACAACCCCCCTACGAGCAGTACTTC. Translation gives CASSQVGQPPYEQYF.

The rearrangement uses TRBV11-3 and TRBJ2-2, with a possible D match to TRBD2 (6 bases). The germline V gene has CDR1 SGHNT and CDR2 YENEEA. CDR3 size: 15 residues. The V and J ends lost 1 base and 5 bases respectively, with 11 bases between them. The CDR3 sequence is CASSLGGKGTGELFF. The DNA for the CDR3 is TGTGCCAGCAGCTTAGGCGGGAAGGGAACCGGGGAGCTGTTTTTT. Variable domain in full (rest from reference TRBV11-3 and TRBJ2-2): EAGVVQSPRYKIIEKKQPVAFWCNPISGHNTLYWYLQNLGQGPELLIRYENEEAVDDSQLPKDRFSAERLKGVDSTLKIQPAELGDSAVYLCASSLGGKGTGELFFGEGSRLTVL.

This chain uses TRBV5-4 with TRBJ2-1, with TRBD1 matching 10 bases. Germline V gene data show CDR1 as SGHNT and CDR2 as YYREEE (reference sequence). This CDR3 comprises 16 residues. Unmatched junction bases numbered 13, after V lost 6 bases and J lost 7 bases. CDR3 sequence reads: CASTPGGDRGRNEQFF. The CDR3 nucleotides read TGTGCCAGCACCCCGGGGGGGGACAGGGGCAGAAATGAGCAGTTCTTC.

The genes are TRBV10-3 and TRBJ1-3; no reliable D call. CDR1 and CDR2 from the germline V gene are ENHRY and SYGVKD. The CDR3 is made up of 16 amino acids. V was pared by 0 bases and J by 0 bases, with 9 bases between. CDR3 loop: CAISESPASSGNTIYF. The CDR3 DNA reads as TGTGCCATCAGTGAGTCCCCAGCGAGCTCTGGAAACACCATATATTTT.

The rearrangement links TRBV27 to TRBJ2-1, with 9 bases lining up with TRBD2. This CDR3 region has 15 residues. Germline CDR1 reads MNHEY; CDR2 reads SMNVEV (reference sequence). V lost 5 bases to trimming and J lost 0 bases; unmatched junction nucleotides: 2. CDR3 residues: CASSALAGSYNEQFF. The CDR3 DNA follows: TGTGCCAGCAGTGCACTAGCGGGCTCCTACAATGAGCAGTTCTTC.

The chain combines TRBV19 with TRBJ1-4; D is uncertain. Trimming took off 5 bases at V and 6 bases at J, with 10 bases between the two ends. This CDR3 contains 13 residues. Germline loops: CDR1 LNHDA, CDR2 SQIVND (reference sequence). CDR3: CASSLAGDEKLFF. CDR3 DNA: TGTGCCAGTAGTTTGGCCGGGGATGAAAAACTGTTTTTT.

The chain couples TRBV5-1 to TRBJ2-7, with D perhaps being TRBD1 or TRBD2 (6 bases each). Germline-derived CDR1 and CDR2 are SGHRS and YFSETQ. The length of the CDR3 is 15 residues. V was shortened by 2 bases and J by 3 bases, with 15 bases between the two germline ends. CDR3 amino acids: CASSLVTGTGYEQYF. In nucleotides, the CDR3 is TGCGCCAGCAGCTTAGTAACAGGGACTGGCTACGAGCAGTACTTC.

The chain has TRBV4-3 and TRBJ2-4, with no clear D. This CDR3 has 19 residues. The V gene's germline CDR1 is LGHNA and CDR2 YSLEER. V shed 1 base and J shed 1 base, with 20 bases lying between them. DNA for the CDR3: TGCGCCAGCAGCCAAGTCCTGGGGTCTGGGTTGCTGGCCAAAAACATTCAGTACTTC. Protein sequence: CASSQVLGSGLLAKNIQYF.

In its sample, this clone was seen once. This sample also contains other DNA sequences that code for the same CDR3. The chain combines TRBV5-1 with TRBJ2-5; the match to TRBD1 covers 10 bases. The CDR3 loop spans 13 amino acids. The J segment lost 4 bases and the V segment lost 4 bases, leaving 1 base of the junction unmatched. Per germline, CDR1 SGHRS and CDR2 YFSETQ. The DNA for the CDR3 is TGCGCCAGCAGCCGGGACAGGGGAGAGACCCAGTACTTC. Amino acids: CASSRDRGETQYF.

The chain joins TRBV5-1 to TRBJ2-7; 7 bases align to TRBD1. Germline V gene data show CDR1 as SGHRS and CDR2 as YFSETQ. CDR3 length equals 15 residues. Trimming cost V 0 bases and J 4 bases; bases outside gene matches: 7. This CDR3 is CASSLGPGTEYEQYF. The DNA of the CDR3 is TGCGCCAGCAGCTTGGGTCCCGGGACAGAATACGAGCAGTACTTC.

CDR3 region: CAISGEWQGGTEAFF. The CDR3 coding sequence is TGTGCCATCAGTGGCGAATGGCAGGGAGGCACTGAAGCTTTCTTT. The chain combines TRBV10-3 with TRBJ1-1, with D perhaps matching TRBD1 (5 bases). V was trimmed by 4 bases and J by 4 bases, leaving 16 bases between them. Looked up from germline, CDR1 is ENHRY and CDR2 is SYGVKD. The CDR3 length is 15 residues.

This chain joins TRBV7-2 and TRBJ1-3; no reliable D call. CDR3 length: 15 amino acids. Per germline, CDR1 SGHTA and CDR2 FQGNSA. V gave up 3 bases and J gave up 0 bases, with 9 bases separating them. CDR3 sequence reads: CASSFQATSGNTIYF. The CDR3 DNA follows: TGTGCCAGCAGCTTTCAGGCGACCTCTGGAAACACCATATATTTT.

The rearrangement uses TRBV9 and TRBJ2-2; TRBD2 might be the D (5 bases). The germline CDR1 and CDR2 sequences are SGDLS and YYNGEE. This CDR3 has 16 amino acids. V lost 0 bases and J lost 0, with 9 bases in between. This CDR3 reads CASSVAGSPNTGELFF. The CDR3 bases are TGTGCCAGCAGCGTAGCTGGGAGTCCGAACACCGGGGAGCTGTTTTTT.

This sequence joins TRBV18 and TRBJ1-4; TRBD1 aligns across 8 bases. After removal of 5 bases from V and 14 bases from J, the junction contained 10 bases not matched to a gene. The CDR3 is 13 amino acids. The V gene's germline CDR1 is KGHSH and CDR2 LQKENI. The CDR3 DNA follows: TGTGCCAGCTCAGCGGACAGGGAGGGGATTCTGTTTTTT. Translated: CASSADREGILFF. Full variable domain (outside the CDR3, taken from reference TRBV18 and TRBJ1-4): NAGVMQNPRHLVRRRGQEARLRCSPMKGHSHVYWYRQLPEEGLKFMVYLQKENIIDESGMPKERFSAEFPKEGPSILRIQQVVRGDSAAYFCASSADREGILFFGSGTQLSVL.

The genes are TRBV28 and TRBJ2-5; 8 bases match TRBD1. The CDR3 is 15 amino acids. V lost 6 bases to trimming and J lost 5 bases; unmatched junction nucleotides: 11. The germline gives CDR1 MDHEN, CDR2 SYDVKM. DNA of the CDR3: TGTGCCAGCAGCTACGGACAGGGTTTAGGGGAGACCCAGTACTTC. Its protein product is CASSYGQGLGETQYF.